What follows is one T cell receptor beta chain and its context. Its antigen is as yet unknown. Between the trimmed V and J ends, which lost 4 bases and 0 bases, there was a span of 4 bases. The CDR3 runs to 13 residues. Germline V gene sequence: CDR1 LNHDA, CDR2 SQIVND (reference sequence). PCR involved 60 Vbeta and 13 Jbeta primers. TCRdb's copy holds only in-frame clones and misses some; the assay was immunoSEQ multiplex PCR. The sample yields tens of thousands of clones, of which the top ten take up about 12%. The sample belongs to a study of cytomegalovirus exposure and HLA in healthy donors. Study-level results: Data from an earlier analysis indicated that most TCR beta V segments were productive either about 87% or about 30% of the time. Later on, analysis showed that most CMV-associated TCR beta chains appeared to be HLA-restricted.

Material for sequencing was PBMCs. This clonotype originated in a woman aged 55-70 years in good health and CMV-seropositive. V and J are TRBV19 and TRBJ2-4; no firm D call. This CDR3 is CASSTGAKNIQYF. The CDR3, as DNA: TGTGCCAGTAGTACGGGAGCCAAAAACATTCAGTACTTC.